The clone carrying this T cell receptor (beta chain) was found many times. The antigen is not known. With a J-beta primer mix and a sample-barcoded 5' primer, a second PCR ran 7 to 11 cycles. TCRdb re-derived calls from the 5' RACE reads in MiXCR, one entry per CDR3 protein. This sample carries 1.5 million to 1.9 million distinct CDR3 sequences, approximately 43% of them seen once, and the ten largest clones take about 4%. These data come from a study of blood T cells in healthy people across ages. Study-wide results and caveats: It was the long-lived donors that had more naive CD4+ cells and higher diversity than aged donors.

CDR1 SGHAT and CDR2 FQNNGV come from the germline V gene. The germline V and J ends were trimmed by 2 bases and 5 bases, with 10 bases remaining between them. The CDR3 runs 14 residues. Sequencing input: blood. This sequence joins TRBV11-2 and TRBJ1-5; no reliable D call. The sequence was collected from a young woman in good health. CDR3 sequence (DNA): TGTGCCAGCAGCTTATGGGGTAGGGATCAGCCCCAGCATTTT. Translated, it gives CASSLWGRDQPQHF.